This T cell receptor beta chain was captured in a study of shared clonotypes between healthy human individuals. The protocol was immunoSEQ multiplex PCR, while the TCRdb copy is restricted to in-frame clones and leaves out a portion. The sample holds about 590,000 clones; 95% to 96% are singletons and the top ten take 0.095% to 0.12%. The naive CD8 fraction comprised CD45RO-negative cells positively selected for CCR7 and excluded terminally differentiated effector memory CD45RA+ cells. The source is a woman aged 25 to 39 in good health. The sequenced sample consisted of naive CD8+ T cells sorted from blood.

DNA for the CDR3: TGTGCCAGCACAGGGAATAGCAATCAGCCCCAGCATTTT. Translated, it gives CASTGNSNQPQHF. The gene calls are TRBV2 and TRBJ1-5; D possibly corresponds to TRBD1 (5 bases). V was shortened by 7 bases and J by 0 bases, with 7 bases between the two germline ends. The CDR3 is 13 amino acids. Germline loops: CDR1 SNHLY, CDR2 FYNNEI.